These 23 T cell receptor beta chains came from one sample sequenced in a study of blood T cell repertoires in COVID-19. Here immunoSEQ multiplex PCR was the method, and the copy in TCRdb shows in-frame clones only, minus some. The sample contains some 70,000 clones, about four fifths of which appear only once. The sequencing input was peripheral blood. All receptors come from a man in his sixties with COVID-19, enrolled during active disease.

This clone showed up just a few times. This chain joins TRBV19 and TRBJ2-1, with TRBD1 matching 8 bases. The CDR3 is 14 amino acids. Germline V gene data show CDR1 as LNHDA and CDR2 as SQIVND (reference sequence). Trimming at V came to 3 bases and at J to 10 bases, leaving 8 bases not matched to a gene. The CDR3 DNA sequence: TGTGCCAGTAGTATCGAGGACAGGGTAAGGGAGCAGTTCTTC. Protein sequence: CASSIEDRVREQFF.

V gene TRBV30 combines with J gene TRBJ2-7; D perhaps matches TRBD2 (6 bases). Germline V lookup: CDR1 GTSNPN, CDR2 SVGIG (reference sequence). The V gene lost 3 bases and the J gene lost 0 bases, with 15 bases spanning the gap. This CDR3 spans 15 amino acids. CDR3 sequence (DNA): TGTGCCTGGAGCGCGGGGCTACCCCGCTCCTACGAGCAGTACTTC. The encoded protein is CAWSAGLPRSYEQYF.

The chain's CDR3 is CAISGGLAAIGELFF. Written as DNA, the CDR3 is TGTGCCATCAGTGGGGGACTAGCGGCGATCGGGGAGCTGTTTTTT. The J gene is TRBJ2-2, the V gene TRBV10-3, with 11 nucleotides matching TRBD2. Germline V gives CDR1 ENHRY, CDR2 SYGVKD. V was pared by 4 bases and J by 7 bases, with 5 bases of the junction left unmatched. This CDR3 region has 15 residues.

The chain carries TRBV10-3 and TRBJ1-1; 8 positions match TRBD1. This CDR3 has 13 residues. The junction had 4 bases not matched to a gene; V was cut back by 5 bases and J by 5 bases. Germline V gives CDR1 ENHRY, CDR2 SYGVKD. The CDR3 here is CAISRQGSTEAFF. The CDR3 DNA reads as TGTGCCATCAGTCGACAGGGGAGTACTGAAGCTTTCTTT.

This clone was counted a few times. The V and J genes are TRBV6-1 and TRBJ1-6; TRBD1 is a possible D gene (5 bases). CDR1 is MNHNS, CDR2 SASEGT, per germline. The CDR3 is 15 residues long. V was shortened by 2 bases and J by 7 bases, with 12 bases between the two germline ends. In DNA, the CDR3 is TGTGCCAGCAGTGAAATCCTGGGACTCAATTCACCCCTCCACTTT. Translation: CASSEILGLNSPLHF.

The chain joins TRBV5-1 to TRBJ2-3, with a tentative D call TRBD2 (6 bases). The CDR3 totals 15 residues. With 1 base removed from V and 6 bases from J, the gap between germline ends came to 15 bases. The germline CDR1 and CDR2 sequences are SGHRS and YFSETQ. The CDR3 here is CASSLWAGPADTQYF. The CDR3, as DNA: TGCGCCAGCAGCTTGTGGGCGGGACCCGCGGATACGCAGTATTTT.

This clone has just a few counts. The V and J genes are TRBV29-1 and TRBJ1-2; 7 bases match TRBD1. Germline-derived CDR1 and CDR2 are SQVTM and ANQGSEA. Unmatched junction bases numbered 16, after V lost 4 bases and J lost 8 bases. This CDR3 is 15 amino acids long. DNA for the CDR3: TGCAGCGTTGGTGGCAGGGGGGTAGCTGTAAGCGGCTACACCTTC. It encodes CSVGGRGVAVSGYTF.

CDR3 sequence (DNA): TGTGCCAGCAGCTTGGCCGGCGGGGGGGCCTCCCTTGAGCAGTTCTTC. This gives the protein CASSLAGGGASLEQFF. The rearrangement links TRBV5-5 to TRBJ2-1, with 9 bases aligning to TRBD2. Trimming took 0 bases from V and 9 from J; bases not matched to a gene: 10. This CDR3 spans 16 amino acids. Germline V gene lookup returns CDR1 SGHKS and CDR2 YYEKEE (reference sequence).

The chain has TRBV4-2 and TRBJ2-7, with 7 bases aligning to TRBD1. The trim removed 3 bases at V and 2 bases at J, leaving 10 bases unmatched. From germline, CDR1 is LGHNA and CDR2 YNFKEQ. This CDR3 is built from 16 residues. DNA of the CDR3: TGTGCCAGCAGCCAGGGATTGACAGGGCGCCCCTACGAGCAGTACTTC. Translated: CASSQGLTGRPYEQYF.

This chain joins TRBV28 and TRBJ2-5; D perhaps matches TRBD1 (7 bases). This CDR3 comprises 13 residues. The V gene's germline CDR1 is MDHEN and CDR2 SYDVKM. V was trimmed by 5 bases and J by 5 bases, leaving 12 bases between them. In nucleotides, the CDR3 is TGTGCCAGCAGTGCAGGGGGGTGGGAGACCCAGTACTTC. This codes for CASSAGGWETQYF.

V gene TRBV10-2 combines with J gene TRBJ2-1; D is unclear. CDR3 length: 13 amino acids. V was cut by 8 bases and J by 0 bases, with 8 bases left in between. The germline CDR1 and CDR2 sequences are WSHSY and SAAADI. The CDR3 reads CASLYSSYNEQFF. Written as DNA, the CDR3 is TGCGCCAGCCTCTATAGCTCCTACAATGAGCAGTTCTTC.

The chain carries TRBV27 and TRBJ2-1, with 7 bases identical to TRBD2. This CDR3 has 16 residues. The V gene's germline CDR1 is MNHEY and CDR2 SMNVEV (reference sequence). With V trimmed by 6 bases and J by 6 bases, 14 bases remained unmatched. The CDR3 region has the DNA TGTGCCAGCAGAAAAAAGGTGCGGGAGTTGCCCAATGAGCAGTTCTTC. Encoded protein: CASRKKVRELPNEQFF.

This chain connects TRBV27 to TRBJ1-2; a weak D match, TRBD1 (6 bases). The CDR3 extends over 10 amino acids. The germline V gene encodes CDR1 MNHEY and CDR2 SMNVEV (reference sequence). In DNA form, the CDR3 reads TGTGGAAGGGGGGGAGGCGGCTACACCTTC. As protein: CGRGGGGYTF.

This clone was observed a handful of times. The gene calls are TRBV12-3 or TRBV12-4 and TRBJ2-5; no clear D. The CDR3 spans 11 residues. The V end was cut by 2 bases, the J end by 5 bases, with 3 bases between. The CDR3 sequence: CASSLSETQYF. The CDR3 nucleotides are TGTGCCAGCAGTTTATCGGAGACCCAGTACTTC.

This chain's CDR3 is CASREIGGTQYF. Written as DNA, the CDR3 is TGTGCCAGCAGGGAGATAGGGGGGACCCAGTACTTC. The rearrangement uses TRBV6-5 and TRBJ2-5, with D maybe TRBD1 (6 bases). The CDR3 consists of 12 residues. The ends were cut back, 6 bases at V and 7 bases at J, with 12 bases in the middle. The germline CDR1 and CDR2 sequences are MNHEY and SVGAGI.

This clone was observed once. For the CDR3, the DNA is TGTGCCAGCAGCTTTACTAGAGACGGGGAGCTGTTTTTT. It yields the protein CASSFTRDGELFF. The rearrangement links TRBV11-2 to TRBJ2-2; TRBD2 might be the D (5 bases). CDR3 length: 13 amino acids. CDR1 is SGHAT, CDR2 FQNNGV, per germline. V lost 3 bases and J lost 7, with 9 bases in between.

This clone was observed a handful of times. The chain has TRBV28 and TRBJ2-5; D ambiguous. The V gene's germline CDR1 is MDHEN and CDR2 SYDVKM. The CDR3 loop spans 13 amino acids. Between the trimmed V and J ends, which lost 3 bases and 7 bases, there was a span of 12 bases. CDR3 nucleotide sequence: TGTGCCAGCAGTTTCAGGCTTTCCGGGACCCAGTACTTC. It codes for CASSFRLSGTQYF. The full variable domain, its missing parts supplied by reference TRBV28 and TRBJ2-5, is DVKVTQSSRYLVKRTGEKVFLECVQDMDHENMFWYRQDPGLGLRLIYFSYDVKMKEKGDIPEGYSVSREKKERFSLILESASTNQTSMYLCASSFRLSGTQYFGPGTRLLVL.

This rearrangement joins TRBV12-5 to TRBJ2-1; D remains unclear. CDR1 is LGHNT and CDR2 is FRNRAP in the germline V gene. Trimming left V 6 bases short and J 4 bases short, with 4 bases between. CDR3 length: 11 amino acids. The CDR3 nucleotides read TGTGCTAGTGGCACTTACAATGAGCAGTTCTTC. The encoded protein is CASGTYNEQFF.

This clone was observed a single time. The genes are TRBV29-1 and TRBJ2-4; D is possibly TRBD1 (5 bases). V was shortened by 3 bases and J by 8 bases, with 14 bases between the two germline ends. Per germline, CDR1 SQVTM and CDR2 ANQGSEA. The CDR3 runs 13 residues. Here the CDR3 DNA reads TGCAGCGTTGAGGAACAGGCTTCGGACATTCAGTACTTC. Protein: CSVEEQASDIQYF.

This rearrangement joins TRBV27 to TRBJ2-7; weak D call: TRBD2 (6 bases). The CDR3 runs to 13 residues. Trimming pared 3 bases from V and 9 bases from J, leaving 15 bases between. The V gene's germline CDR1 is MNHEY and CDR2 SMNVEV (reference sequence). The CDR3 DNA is TGTGCCAGCAGTTTCGGCGGGACCCATCGGCAGTACTTC. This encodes CASSFGGTHRQYF.

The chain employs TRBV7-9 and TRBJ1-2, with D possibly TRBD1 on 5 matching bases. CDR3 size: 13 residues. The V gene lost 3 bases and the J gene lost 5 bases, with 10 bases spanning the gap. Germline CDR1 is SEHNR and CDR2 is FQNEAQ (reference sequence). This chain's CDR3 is CASSLAGKYGYTF. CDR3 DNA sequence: TGTGCCAGCAGCTTGGCAGGGAAATATGGCTACACCTTC.

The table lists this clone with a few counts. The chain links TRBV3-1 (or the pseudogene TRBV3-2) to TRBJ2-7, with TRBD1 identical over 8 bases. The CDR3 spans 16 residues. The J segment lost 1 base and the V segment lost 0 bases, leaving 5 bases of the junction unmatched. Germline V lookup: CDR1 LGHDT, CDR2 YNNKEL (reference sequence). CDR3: CASSQETGTGSYEQYF. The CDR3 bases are TGTGCCAGCAGCCAAGAGACCGGGACAGGATCCTACGAGCAGTACTTC.

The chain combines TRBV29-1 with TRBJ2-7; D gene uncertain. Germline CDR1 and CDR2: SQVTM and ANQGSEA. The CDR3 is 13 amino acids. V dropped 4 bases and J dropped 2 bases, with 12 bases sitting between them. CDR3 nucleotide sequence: TGCAGCGTTGTGGTCAGTCTTACCTACGAGCAGTACTTC. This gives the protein CSVVVSLTYEQYF.